These 18 T cell receptor beta chains came from one sample sequenced in a study of shared clonotypes between healthy human individuals. Some clones are missing from TCRdb's copy, which holds only in-frame ones; the method was immunoSEQ multiplex PCR. The sample carries around 95,000 clones, about 45% recorded once. The specimen sequenced was PBMCs. Every receptor here comes from a woman in her forties in good health. Some clones in this sample may be carry-over from other donors' samples.

This CDR3 reads CASSDSGYRGYTF. In nucleotides, the CDR3 is TGTGCCAGCAGTGACTCAGGGTATCGTGGCTACACCTTC. This chain connects TRBV2 to TRBJ1-2; perhaps TRBD1 as D (5 bases). The CDR3 is 13 amino acids. From germline, CDR1 is SNHLY and CDR2 FYNNEI. Trimming left V 3 bases short and J 7 bases short, with 12 bases between.

The V gene is TRBV5-1, the J gene TRBJ2-3; 10 nucleotides align to TRBD1. Germline CDR1 and CDR2: SGHRS and YFSETQ. Germline trimming cut 4 bases from V and 8 bases from J; bases unmatched to any gene: 16. CDR3 length: 17 amino acids. DNA of the CDR3: TGCGCCAGCAGCCGTGGGGGCGGGACAGGGGCCGGAGGTACGCAGTATTTT. This gives the protein CASSRGGGTGAGGTQYF. Looking up the rest from reference TRBV5-1 and TRBJ2-3 gives the full variable domain: KAGVTQTPRYLIKTRGQQVTLSCSPISGHRSVSWYQQTPGQGLQFLFEYFSETQRNKGNFPGRFSGRQFSNSRSEMNVSTLELGDSALYLCASSRGGGTGAGGTQYFGPGTRLTVL.

This clone was observed a handful of times. V usage is TRBV7-9 and J usage is TRBJ2-7; D not certain. V gave up 5 bases and J gave up 3 bases, with 17 bases separating them. The CDR3 has 15 residues. Germline CDR1 and CDR2: SEHNR and FQNEAQ (reference sequence). CDR3 region: CASSPPFRFGYEQYF. In nucleotides, the CDR3 is TGTGCCAGCAGCCCGCCCTTCAGGTTCGGCTACGAGCAGTACTTC.

This clone was found many times. The chain is built from TRBV7-2 and TRBJ1-5; 7 bases align to TRBD1. The germline V gene has CDR1 SGHTA and CDR2 FQGNSA. The CDR3 runs to 15 residues. The V gene end was trimmed by 5 bases and the J gene end by 7 bases; junction bases not matched to a gene: 11. The CDR3 reads CASSTSDRAGQPQHF. The CDR3 nucleotides are TGTGCCAGCAGCACGTCAGACAGGGCGGGACAGCCCCAGCATTTT.

This clone was seen just once. The chain couples TRBV30 to TRBJ2-5; 9 bases map to TRBD2. Germline values: CDR1 GTSNPN, CDR2 SVGIG (reference sequence). V gave up 4 bases and J gave up 3 bases; unmatched junction bases: 6. The CDR3 runs 14 residues. The CDR3 is CAWTRTSAEETQYF. In nucleotides, the CDR3 is TGTGCCTGGACAAGGACTAGCGCCGAAGAGACCCAGTACTTC.

This clone appeared many times. This chain's CDR3 is CASSFLGHRREGYTF. The CDR3 DNA sequence: TGTGCCAGCAGTTTTTTGGGTCACCGTAGGGAGGGCTACACCTTC. This chain connects TRBV28 to TRBJ1-2; D unclear. V lost 3 bases to trimming and J lost 8 bases, with 19 bases between them. The CDR3 length is 15 residues. From germline, CDR1 is MDHEN and CDR2 SYDVKM.

This rearrangement joins TRBV7-2 to TRBJ1-5; 7 bases are a match to TRBD1. Unmatched junction bases numbered 3, after V lost 0 bases and J lost 4 bases. This CDR3 comprises 15 residues. The germline V gene encodes CDR1 SGHTA and CDR2 FQGNSA. For the CDR3, the DNA is TGTGCCAGCAGCTTAGCAGGGGGCAAAAATCAGCCCCAGCATTTT. It codes for CASSLAGGKNQPQHF.

Many counts were recorded for this clone. The chain combines TRBV7-8 with TRBJ1-5; 7 positions agree with TRBD1. The CDR3 covers 12 residues. CDR1 is SGHVS, CDR2 FQNEAQ, per germline. V lost 5 bases to trimming and J lost 11 bases; unmatched junction nucleotides: 6. CDR3 sequence (DNA): TGTGCCAGCAGCACGGACAGGACGGCCCAGCATTTT. It yields the protein CASSTDRTAQHF.

The rearrangement links TRBV28 to TRBJ2-7; D is undetermined. Per the germline V gene, CDR1 is MDHEN and CDR2 is SYDVKM. V gave up 6 bases and J gave up 0 bases, with 15 bases separating them. The CDR3 runs 15 residues. As DNA, the CDR3 is TGTGCCAGCAGCCCCCCCACCGGGCTCTCCTACGAGCAGTACTTC. Encoded protein: CASSPPTGLSYEQYF. Combining the CDR3 with reference TRBV28 and TRBJ2-7 gives the whole variable domain DVKVTQSSRYLVKRTGEKVFLECVQDMDHENMFWYRQDPGLGLRLIYFSYDVKMKEKGDIPEGYSVSREKKERFSLILESASTNQTSMYLCASSPPTGLSYEQYFGPGTRLTVT.

This clone appeared many times. In nucleotides, the CDR3 is TGTGCCACCAGCAGGGGGCGGGAGACCCAGTACTTC. Encoded protein: CATSRGRETQYF. V and J are TRBV15 and TRBJ2-5; D might be TRBD1 (5 bases). This CDR3 has 12 amino acids. Trimming removed 3 bases from V and 5 bases from J, with 7 bases in between. Germline V gene lookup returns CDR1 LNHNV and CDR2 YYDKDF (reference sequence).

The chain joins TRBV5-6 to TRBJ2-5, with unresolved D. Germline loops: CDR1 SGHDT, CDR2 YYEEEE. V was pared by 2 bases and J by 1 base, with 6 bases between. The CDR3 contains 13 residues. The CDR3 is CASSFVSQETQYF. The CDR3 DNA reads as TGTGCCAGCAGCTTCGTTTCCCAAGAGACCCAGTACTTC.

This clone was seen only a few times. The rearrangement joins TRBV29-1 to TRBJ2-2; D is perhaps TRBD2 (5 bases). CDR1 and CDR2 (germline): SQVTM, ANQGSEA. V lost 8 bases and J 3 bases, leaving 13 bases between the germline ends. CDR3 size: 13 residues. Written as DNA, the CDR3 is TGCAGCCACAGTCGGGGAGACACCGGGGAGCTGTTTTTT. Protein sequence: CSHSRGDTGELFF.

There are a few counts of this clone. V usage is TRBV25-1 and J usage is TRBJ2-7, with 7 bases identical to TRBD1. J was trimmed by 2 bases and V by 5 bases; bases with no gene match: 6. There are 14 residues in the CDR3. Germline values: CDR1 MGHDK, CDR2 SYGVNS. CDR3 bases: TGTGCCAGCAGTAGACCGGGACAGACCTACGAGCAGTACTTC. Protein: CASSRPGQTYEQYF.

At least ten counts were recorded for this clone. J is TRBJ2-3 and V is TRBV7-8; 7 bases agree with TRBD2. The CDR3 is made up of 15 amino acids. Looked up from germline, CDR1 is SGHVS and CDR2 is FQNEAQ. V trimming: 4 bases; J trimming: 2 bases; junction bases outside the gene matches: 6. CDR3 nucleotide sequence: TGTGCCAGCAGCTCCCTAGCGGCCTACACAGATACGCAGTATTTT. Translation: CASSSLAAYTDTQYF.

This clone was found a few times. At the DNA level, this CDR3 is encoded by other sequences in the same sample as well. This chain links TRBV6-4 with TRBJ2-2; D gene uncertain. CDR1 MRHNA and CDR2 SNTAGT come from the germline V gene. The CDR3 sequence is 13 residues long. Trimming took off 0 bases at V and 3 bases at J, with 2 bases between the two ends. CDR3 nucleotides: TGTGCCAGCAGTGACTCGGACACCGGGGAGCTGTTTTTT. Its protein product is CASSDSDTGELFF.

The chain has TRBV19 and TRBJ1-2; D not certain. This CDR3 is built from 14 residues. V gave up 5 bases and J gave up 6 bases, with 16 bases separating them. Per germline, CDR1 LNHDA and CDR2 SQIVND (reference sequence). CDR3 loop: CASSGLTGSDGYTF. The CDR3 nucleotides read TGTGCCAGTAGTGGGCTGACTGGTAGCGATGGCTACACCTTC.

The chain is built from TRBV4-3 and TRBJ2-7; 7 bases map to TRBD2. CDR3 size: 15 residues. V was clipped by 0 bases and J by 1 base; unmatched bases: 3. The V gene's germline CDR1 is LGHNA and CDR2 YSLEER. The CDR3 reads CASSQELASSYEQYF. The CDR3 region has the DNA TGCGCCAGCAGCCAAGAACTAGCGTCTTCCTACGAGCAGTACTTC.

The rearrangement uses TRBV7-3 and TRBJ2-7; 9 nucleotides line up with TRBD2. CDR3 length: 13 residues. The trim removed 4 bases at V and 4 bases at J, leaving 2 bases unmatched. Germline lookup yields CDR1 SGHTA and CDR2 FQGTGA. The CDR3 DNA reads TGTGCCAGCAGCTGGCGGGAGGGGTACGAGCAGTACTTC. Amino acid sequence: CASSWREGYEQYF.